A selection of T cell receptor beta chains follows, all from one sample in a study of CD8+ T cells in alopecia areata. Assay used: immunoSEQ multiplex PCR; TCRdb lists only in-frame clones, some missing. Of about 97,000 clones in the sample, around 45% were seen once. Sequencing used CD4+ T cells sorted from blood. These receptors came from a human donor with alopecia areata. CDR3s include the opening cysteine and the closing phenylalanine or tryptophan. A D gene is named only where the DNA matches it firmly. Size tells how often a clone was seen (once, few, many) or the class of an expanded clone, and some rows leave it out.

abundance	v_gene	j_gene	d_gene	CDR3nt	CDR3aa
few	TRBV5-1	TRBJ2-4	TRBD1	TGCGCCAGCAGCTTGGTTCCCCTAGACAGGGGGCGCGGGAACATTCAGTACTTC	CASSLVPLDRGRGNIQYF
NA	TRBV4-1	TRBJ1-2	NA	TGCGCCAGCAGGATCGTGGGGGGGCACTATGGCTACACCTTC	CASRIVGGHYGYTF
NA	TRBV5-1	TRBJ2-1	NA	TGCGCCAGCAGCTTATGGGAGACTGAGCAGTTCTTC	CASSLWETEQFF
NA	TRBV14	TRBJ2-7	TRBD2	TGTGCCAGCAGCCGGACTAGCGGGGAACCCTACGAGCAGTACTTC	CASSRTSGEPYEQYF
NA	TRBV9	TRBJ2-1	TRBD1	TGTGCCAGCAGCGCCCGGGACAGGACATACAATGAGCAGTTCTTC	CASSARDRTYNEQFF
NA	TRBV18	TRBJ2-5	TRBD1	TGTGCCAGCTCACCGTCACCGGGACAGGGGGCCGGGGAGACCCAGTACTTC	CASSPSPGQGAGETQYF
NA	TRBV4-1	TRBJ2-7	TRBD2	TGCGCCAGCAGCCAAGGTCGTGGTAGCGGGAGCTACGAGCAGTACTTC	CASSQGRGSGSYEQYF
NA	TRBV5-6	TRBJ2-7	NA	TGTGCCAGCAGCTTGTCAGGGGTCGAGCAGTACTTC	CASSLSGVEQYF
NA	TRBV29-1	TRBJ2-7	NA	TGCAGCGTTTTGTCCGGTGAGCAGTACTTC	CSVLSGEQYF
NA	TRBV14	TRBJ2-1	TRBD2	TGTGCCAGCAGCCAGCGCATCCCGGGACTAGCGGGAGATGAGCAGTTCTTC	CASSQRIPGLAGDEQFF
NA	TRBV28	TRBJ1-2	NA	TGTGCCAGCAGGGCGGCCGCGGACTATGGCTACACCTTC	CASRAAADYGYTF
few	TRBV27	TRBJ2-3	NA	TGTGCCAGCAGTCTCCATGGGCCAACGCCAGATACGCAGTATTTT	CASSLHGPTPDTQYF
NA	TRBV29-1	TRBJ1-2	NA	TGCAGCGTTGAAACTCAAAACTATGGCTACACCTTC	CSVETQNYGYTF
NA	TRBV9	TRBJ2-1	NA	TGTGCCAGCAGCGTACTCGATGAGCAGTTCTTC	CASSVLDEQFF
NA	TRBV2	TRBJ1-5	NA	TGTGCCAGCAATCAGGGGATAAATCAGCCCCAGCATTTT	CASNQGINQPQHF
medium-sized	TRBV28	TRBJ2-3	NA	TGTGCCAGCAGAGGGACCACAGATACGCAGTATTTT	CASRGTTDTQYF
few	TRBV9	TRBJ2-3	NA	TGTGCCAGCAGCGTAGTGGGGGCCGGGGCAGATACGCAGTATTTT	CASSVVGAGADTQYF
few	TRBV7-9	TRBJ1-3	TRBD1	TGTGCCAGCAGCAACGACAGGGGAGGAAACACCATATATTTT	CASSNDRGGNTIYF
few	TRBV28	TRBJ1-2	NA	TGTGCCAGCAGTTCCCTCCGGAGGGTTCGTGGCTACACCTTC	CASSSLRRVRGYTF
NA	TRBV6-5	TRBJ2-7	NA	TGTGCCAGCAGTTTGCAGGGCCGCTCCTACGAGCAGTACTTC	CASSLQGRSYEQYF
NA	TRBV30	TRBJ1-2	TRBD1	TGTGCCTGTCACCGGGACAGCGCTTCTAACTATGGCTACACCTTC	CACHRDSASNYGYTF
few	TRBV6-5	TRBJ2-7	NA	TGTGCCAGCGGACGGGACATGTCCTACGAGCAGTACTTC	CASGRDMSYEQYF
NA	TRBV28	TRBJ2-3	NA	TGTGCCAGTGCGGGAACAACGGCAACAGATACGCAGTATTTT	CASAGTTATDTQYF
NA	TRBV7-9	TRBJ2-6	NA	TGTGCCAGCAGCCACAACAGGGCCCTCACCTTTGGGGCCAACGTCCTGACTTTC	CASSHNRALTFGANVLTF